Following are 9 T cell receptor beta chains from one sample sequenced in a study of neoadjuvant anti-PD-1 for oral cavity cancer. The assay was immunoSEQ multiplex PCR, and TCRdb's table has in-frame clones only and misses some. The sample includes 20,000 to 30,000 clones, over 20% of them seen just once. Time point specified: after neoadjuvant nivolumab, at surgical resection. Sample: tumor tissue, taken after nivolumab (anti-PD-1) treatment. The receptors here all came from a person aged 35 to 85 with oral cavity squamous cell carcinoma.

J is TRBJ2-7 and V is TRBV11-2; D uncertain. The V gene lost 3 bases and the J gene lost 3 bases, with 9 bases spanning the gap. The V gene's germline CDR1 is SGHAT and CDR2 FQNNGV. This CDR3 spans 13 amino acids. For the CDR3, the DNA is TGTGCCAGCAGCTTGACCGATCGCTACGAGCAGTACTTC. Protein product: CASSLTDRYEQYF.

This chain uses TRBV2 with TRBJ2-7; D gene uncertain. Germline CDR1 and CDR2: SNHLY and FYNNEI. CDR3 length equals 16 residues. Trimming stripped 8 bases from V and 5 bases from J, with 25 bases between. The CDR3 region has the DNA TGTGCCAGCCTCAGATCCGACTGGGGTAGTAAGAACGAGCAGTACTTC. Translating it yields CASLRSDWGSKNEQYF.

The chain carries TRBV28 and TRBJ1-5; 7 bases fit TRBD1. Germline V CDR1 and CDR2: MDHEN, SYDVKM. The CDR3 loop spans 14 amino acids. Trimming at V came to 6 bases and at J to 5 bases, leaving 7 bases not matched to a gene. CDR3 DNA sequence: TGTGCCAGCAGCCGGACAGGTCGGTATCAGCCCCAGCATTTT. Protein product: CASSRTGRYQPQHF. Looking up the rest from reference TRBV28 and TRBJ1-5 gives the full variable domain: DVKVTQSSRYLVKRTGEKVFLECVQDMDHENMFWYRQDPGLGLRLIYFSYDVKMKEKGDIPEGYSVSREKKERFSLILESASTNQTSMYLCASSRTGRYQPQHFGDGTRLSIL.

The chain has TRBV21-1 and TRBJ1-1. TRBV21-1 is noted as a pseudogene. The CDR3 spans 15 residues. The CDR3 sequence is CASSKVGLEKAEAFF. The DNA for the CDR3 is TGTGCCAGCAGCAAAGTGGGACTCGAGAAAGCTGAAGCTTTCTTT.

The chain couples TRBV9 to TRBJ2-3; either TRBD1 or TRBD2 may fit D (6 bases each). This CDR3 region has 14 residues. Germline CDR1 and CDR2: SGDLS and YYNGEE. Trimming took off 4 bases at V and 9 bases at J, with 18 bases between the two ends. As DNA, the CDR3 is TGTGCCAGCAGCCCGAACGGTGGGGGGCCCACGCAGTATTTT. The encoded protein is CASSPNGGGPTQYF.

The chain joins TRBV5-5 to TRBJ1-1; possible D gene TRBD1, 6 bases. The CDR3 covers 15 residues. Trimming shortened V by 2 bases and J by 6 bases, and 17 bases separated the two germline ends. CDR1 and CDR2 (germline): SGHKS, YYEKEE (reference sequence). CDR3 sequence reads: CASSFFGDNYPEAFF. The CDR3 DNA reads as TGTGCCAGCAGCTTCTTCGGGGACAACTACCCTGAAGCTTTCTTT.

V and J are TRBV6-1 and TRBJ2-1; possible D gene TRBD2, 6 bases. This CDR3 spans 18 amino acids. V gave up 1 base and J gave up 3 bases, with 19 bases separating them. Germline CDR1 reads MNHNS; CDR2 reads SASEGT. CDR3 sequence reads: CASSEVGSWGDHYNEQFF. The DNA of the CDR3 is TGTGCCAGCAGTGAAGTAGGGTCGTGGGGGGACCACTACAATGAGCAGTTCTTC.

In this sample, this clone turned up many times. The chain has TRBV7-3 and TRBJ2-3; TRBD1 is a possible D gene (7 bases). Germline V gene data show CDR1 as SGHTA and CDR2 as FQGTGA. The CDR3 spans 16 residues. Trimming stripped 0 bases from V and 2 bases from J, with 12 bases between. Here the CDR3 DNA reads TGTGCCAGCAGCTTAACCTCAGGGGGGAACACAGATACGCAGTATTTT. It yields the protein CASSLTSGGNTDTQYF.

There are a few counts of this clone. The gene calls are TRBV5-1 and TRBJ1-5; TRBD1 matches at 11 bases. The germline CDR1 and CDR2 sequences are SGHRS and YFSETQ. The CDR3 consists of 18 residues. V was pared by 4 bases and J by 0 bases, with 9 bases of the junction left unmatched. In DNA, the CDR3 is TGCGCCAGCAGCCCCGGGACAGGGGGGCATTATAGCAATCAGCCCCAGCATTTT. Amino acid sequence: CASSPGTGGHYSNQPQHF.